This T cell receptor beta chain appears in the sequencing data of a study of CD8 T cells in Susac syndrome. Study outcomes and limitations: It was acknowledged by the study that relatively few individuals were included in its TCR sequencing and HLA analysis.

The V end was cut by 0 bases, the J end by 5 bases, with 14 bases between. The CDR3 has 15 amino acids. Per germline, CDR1 SGHDN and CDR2 FVKESK. TCR beta sequencing was performed on blood CD8+ and CD4+ T cells. Reverse transcription of about 0.45 to 1 ug RNA was performed with random hexamers. TCR beta CDR3 was amplified by immunoSEQ covering 54 Vbeta and 13 Jbeta. MiXCR was run by TCRdb on the immunoSEQ multiplex PCR reads, yielding one entry per CDR3 protein. The sample contains 250,000 to 300,000 distinct CDR3 sequences, around 85% of which appear only once. Concerning this clonotype: Its antigen is undetermined.

The TCR comes from a human donor with multiple sclerosis. The sequencing input was CD8+ T cells from PBMCs. The chain links TRBV14 to TRBJ2-7; possibly TRBD2 for D (5 bases). CDR3 residues: CASSQERGIADEQYF. The DNA of the CDR3 is TGTGCCAGCAGCCAAGAACGGGGAATTGCCGACGAGCAGTACTTC.